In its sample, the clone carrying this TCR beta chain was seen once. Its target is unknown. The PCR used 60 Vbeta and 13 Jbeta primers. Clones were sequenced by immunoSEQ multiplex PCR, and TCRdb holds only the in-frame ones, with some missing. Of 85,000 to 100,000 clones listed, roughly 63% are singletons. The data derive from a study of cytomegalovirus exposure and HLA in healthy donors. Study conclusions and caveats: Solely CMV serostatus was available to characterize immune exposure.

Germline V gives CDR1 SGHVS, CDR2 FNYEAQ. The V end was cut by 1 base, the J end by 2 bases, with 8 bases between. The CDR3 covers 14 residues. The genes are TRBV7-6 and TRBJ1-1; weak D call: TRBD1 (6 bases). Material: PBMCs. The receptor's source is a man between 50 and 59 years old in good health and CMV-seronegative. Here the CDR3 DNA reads TGTGCCAGCAGCTTAGACAGGGCTAACACTGAAGCTTTCTTT. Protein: CASSLDRANTEAFF. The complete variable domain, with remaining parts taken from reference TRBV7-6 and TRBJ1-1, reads GAGVSQSPRYKVTKRGQDVALRCDPISGHVSLYWYRQALGQGPEFLTYFNYEAQQDKSGLPNDRFSAERPEGSISTLTIQRTEQRDSAMYRCASSLDRANTEAFFGQGTRLTVV.